A selection of T cell receptor beta chains follows, all from one sample in a study of blood T cells in healthy people across ages. TCRdb ran MiXCR on the 5' RACE reads and lists one entry per CDR3 protein. The table includes approximately 800,000 distinct CDR3 sequences, 46% detected once. Material for sequencing was blood. The receptors were gathered from a man older than 75 in good health. The CDR3 runs from the conserved cysteine through the conserved F or W. The order of the fields is J gene, D gene, CDR3 length, V gene, clone size, CDR3 protein, CDR3 DNA. D genes are given only for firm matches. For some rows the clone size is stated as once, few or many, or as a class when expanded; others skip it.

>TRBJ2-7|TRBD1|15|TRBV11-3|NA
CASSKPGDRSYEQYF
TGTGCCAGCAGTAAACCAGGGGACAGATCCTACGAGCAGTACTTC
>TRBJ1-6|NA|15|TRBV7-2|NA
CASSFAWTDNSPLHF
TGTGCCAGCAGCTTCGCATGGACAGATAATTCACCCCTCCACTTT
>TRBJ2-5|NA|12|TRBV5-1|NA
CASSLVLDEQYF
TGCGCCAGCAGCCTTGTCCTGGATGAGCAGTACTTC
>TRBJ2-1|TRBD2|15|TRBV9|NA
CASSAEEREYHEQFF
TGTGCCAGCAGCGCAGAGGAGCGGGAGTACCATGAGCAGTTCTTC
>TRBJ2-3|TRBD2|14|TRBV12-3/TRBV12-4|NA
CASSFQAGADTQYF
TGTGCCAGCAGTTTCCAAGCGGGGGCAGATACGCAGTATTTT
>TRBJ2-5|NA|13|TRBV24-1|few
CATSDLSRETQYF
TGTGCCACCAGTGATTTAAGTAGAGAGACCCAGTACTTC
>TRBJ2-7|NA|15|TRBV6-1|few
CASSAQRVVPYEQYF
TGTGCCAGCAGTGCCCAGCGTGTGGTACCCTACGAGCAGTACTTC
>TRBJ1-1|NA|20|TRBV21-1|NA
CASSPYSKDHIRGWDTEAFF
TGTGCCAGCAGCCCCTACAGCAAAGATCATATCAGGGGTTGGGACACTGAAGCTTTCTTT
>TRBJ2-4|TRBD1|11|TRBV2|NA
CASTGGAWQYF
TGTGCCAGTACAGGGGGCGCGTGGCAGTACTTC
>TRBJ1-3|NA|15|TRBV3-1|NA
CASSQVSSPGNTIYF
TGTGCCAGCAGCCAAGTGTCAAGTCCTGGAAACACCATATATTTT
>TRBJ1-2|NA|13|TRBV24-1|NA
CATSDGVEYGYTF
TGTGCCACCAGTGATGGGGTGGAATATGGCTACACCTTC
>TRBJ2-7|NA|17|TRBV6-2/TRBV6-3|NA
CASSFVDRRDGSYEQYF
TGTGCCAGCAGTTTTGTGGACCGACGAGACGGCTCCTACGAGCAGTACTTC
>TRBJ1-6|NA|14|TRBV5-1|NA
CASSPGHGVSPLHF
TGCGCCAGCAGCCCCGGACATGGCGTTTCACCCCTCCACTTT
>TRBJ2-3|TRBD2|15|TRBV29-1|NA
CSVEIAGGASDTQYF
TGCAGCGTTGAGATTGCCGGGGGGGCTTCAGATACGCAGTATTTT
>TRBJ2-7|NA|13|TRBV5-1|NA
CASSLYRSYEQYF
TGCGCCAGCAGCTTGTACAGATCCTACGAGCAGTACTTC
>TRBJ2-5|NA|13|TRBV12-3/TRBV12-4|few
CASSLHRQETQYF
TGTGCCAGCAGTCTCCATAGACAAGAGACCCAGTACTTC
>TRBJ2-7|NA|13|TRBV29-1|NA
CSVASPGSNEQYF
TGCAGCGTTGCCAGTCCAGGGAGCAACGAGCAGTACTTC
>TRBJ2-1|TRBD2|16|TRBV10-2|NA
CASSEGLAGELNEQFF
TGCGCCAGCAGTGAGGGCCTAGCGGGAGAATTGAATGAGCAGTTCTTC
>TRBJ2-1|TRBD2|18|TRBV6-2/TRBV6-3|NA
CASTRFGRLAGDLETQFF
TGTGCCAGCACCCGCTTTGGGAGACTAGCGGGAGATTTAGAGACCCAGTTCTTC
>TRBJ2-7|TRBD1|15|TRBV20-1|few
CSANLKTGEGGGQYF
TGCAGTGCTAACCTTAAGACAGGGGAAGGTGGTGGGCAGTACTTC
>TRBJ2-1|NA|16|TRBV7-9|NA
CASSLWAATVSNEQFF
TGTGCCAGCAGCTTATGGGCGGCGACAGTGTCCAATGAGCAGTTCTTC
>TRBJ2-3|TRBD2|15|TRBV5-6|NA
CASSLAGAVGGTQYF
TGTGCCAGCAGCCTAGCGGGAGCGGTCGGAGGTACGCAGTATTTT
>TRBJ2-7|NA|14|TRBV25-1|NA
CASSLVGSLDEQYF
TGTGCCAGCAGCCTCGTCGGAAGTCTAGACGAGCAGTACTTC